What follows are 24 T cell receptor beta chains derived from one specimen sequenced in a study of cytomegalovirus exposure and HLA in healthy donors. Generated by immunoSEQ multiplex PCR, the TCRdb table keeps only in-frame clones and is missing some. The sample carries 150,000 to 200,000 clones, around 90% recorded once. Sequencing was done on a sample of PBMCs. The receptor set was obtained from a man aged 18 to 29 in good health and CMV-seronegative.

The rearrangement joins TRBV18 to TRBJ2-7, with TRBD1 as a possible D gene (5 bases). V was clipped by 5 bases and J by 3 bases, with 14 bases between them. Per the germline V gene, CDR1 is KGHSH and CDR2 is LQKENI. The CDR3 is 14 residues long. This CDR3 reads CASSDGTGYYEQYF. CDR3 nucleotide sequence: TGTGCCAGCTCAGATGGTACAGGATACTACGAGCAGTACTTC.

The J gene is TRBJ2-7, the V gene TRBV18; no clear D. V gave up 5 bases and J gave up 3 bases, with 14 bases separating them. The length of the CDR3 is 14 residues. Germline CDR1 reads KGHSH; CDR2 reads LQKENI. CDR3 nucleotides: TGTGCCAGCTCAGGTGGGCCTCTAAACTACGAGCAGTACTTC. It codes for CASSGGPLNYEQYF.

The CDR3 spells CASGTYEQYF. DNA for the CDR3: TGTGCCAGCGGGACTTACGAGCAGTACTTC. J is TRBJ2-7 and V is TRBV28, with D tentatively TRBD2 (6 bases). CDR1 and CDR2 from the germline V gene are MDHEN and SYDVKM. The CDR3 is 10 amino acids. Trimming took 8 bases from V and 4 from J, leaving 6 bases between them.

The V call is TRBV5-6, the J call TRBJ2-7, with D maybe TRBD2 (7 bases). This CDR3 spans 14 amino acids. V lost 10 bases to trimming and J lost 7 bases, with 24 bases between them. Per the germline V gene, CDR1 is SGHDT and CDR2 is YYEEEE. The CDR3 coding sequence is TGTGCCCGCGGGGGACGAGGGGGGCTGTGGGAGCAGTACGTC. Its protein is CARGGRGGLWEQYV.

The rearrangement uses TRBV30 and TRBJ1-1; D remains ambiguous. The V gene lost 0 bases and the J gene lost 8 bases, with 10 bases spanning the gap. CDR1 and CDR2 (germline): GTSNPN, SVGIG (reference sequence). The CDR3 runs 12 residues. The CDR3 bases are TGTGCCTGGAGTGTAACTTTCGGGGAAGCTTTCTTT. It yields the protein CAWSVTFGEAFF.

The chain couples TRBV25-1 to TRBJ2-7, with 10 nucleotides matching TRBD2. CDR1 is MGHDK, CDR2 SYGVNS, per germline. V shed 2 bases and J 3 bases; nucleotides not matched to a gene: 10. This CDR3 spans 17 amino acids. CDR3 amino acids: CASSERRGLALHYEQYF. The CDR3 DNA is TGTGCCAGCAGTGAAAGGAGGGGACTAGCGCTTCACTACGAGCAGTACTTC.

J is TRBJ1-1 and V is TRBV10-1, with D maybe TRBD1 (5 bases). The V gene's germline CDR1 is WNHNN and CDR2 SYGVQD (reference sequence). The CDR3 is 15 residues long. V was cut by 0 bases and J by 4 bases, with 12 bases left in between. CDR3 protein: CASSESGRASTEAFF. For the CDR3, the DNA is TGCGCCAGCAGTGAGTCTGGCAGGGCCAGCACTGAAGCTTTCTTT.

J is TRBJ2-3 and V is TRBV5-6; 8 bases line up with TRBD1. Germline trimming cut 0 bases from V and 4 bases from J; bases unmatched to any gene: 7. CDR1 is SGHDT, CDR2 YYEEEE, per germline. The CDR3 loop spans 16 amino acids. CDR3 DNA: TGTGCCAGCAGCTTGGCTGGACAGGGATTGGCAGATACGCAGTATTTT. The encoded protein is CASSLAGQGLADTQYF.

The chain uses TRBV6-1 and TRBJ2-7, with 11 positions matching TRBD1. This CDR3 is built from 15 residues. CDR1 is MNHNS and CDR2 is SASEGT in the germline V gene. V was pared by 4 bases and J by 3 bases, with 5 bases of the junction left unmatched. The CDR3 DNA reads as TGTGCCAGCAGTGCCTCCGGGACAGGGGGCTACGAGCAGTACTTC. This encodes CASSASGTGGYEQYF.

The chain combines TRBV7-8 with TRBJ2-3; D might be TRBD1 (6 bases). This CDR3 spans 17 amino acids. From germline, CDR1 is SGHVS and CDR2 FQNEAQ. Trimming shortened V by 1 base and J by 2 bases, and 16 bases separated the two germline ends. CDR3 in DNA: TGTGCCAGCAGCTTAGGGGACATAAGAGGGTACACAGATACGCAGTATTTT. Translated, it gives CASSLGDIRGYTDTQYF. Complete variable domain (other parts from reference TRBV7-8 and TRBJ2-3): GAGVSQSPRYKVAKRGQDVALRCDPISGHVSLFWYQQALGQGPEFLTYFQNEAQLDKSGLPSDRFFAERPEGSVSTLKIQRTQQEDSAVYLCASSLGDIRGYTDTQYFGPGTRLTVL.

The genes are TRBV6-5 and TRBJ2-1; D is ambiguous. Deletions cut 6 bases from V and 2 bases from J, with 14 bases between. This CDR3 spans 15 amino acids. Per the germline V gene, CDR1 is MNHEY and CDR2 is SVGAGI. In DNA form, the CDR3 reads TGTGCCAGCAGCTCCGCACAGAGAACCTACAATGAGCAGTTCTTC. Translating it yields CASSSAQRTYNEQFF.

This clone was seen a single time. The J gene is TRBJ1-1, the V gene TRBV27; D is uncertain. From germline, CDR1 is MNHEY and CDR2 SMNVEV (reference sequence). This CDR3 has 16 residues. Trimming removed 4 bases at V and 0 bases at J, with 15 bases between. The CDR3 nucleotides read TGTGCCAGCAGTTCCCCATCCGGGAGGTTGAACACTGAAGCTTTCTTT. Translation gives CASSSPSGRLNTEAFF.

The rearrangement uses TRBV10-3 and TRBJ1-3; D uncertain. The CDR3 totals 15 residues. The ends were cut back, 2 bases at V and 1 base at J, with 9 bases in the middle. Germline assignment: CDR1 ENHRY and CDR2 SYGVKD. In DNA form, the CDR3 reads TGTGCCATCAGTGAGGCGGGTGCATCTGGAAACACCATATATTTT. Protein product: CAISEAGASGNTIYF.

The chain uses TRBV5-1 and TRBJ1-1; 9 bases line up with TRBD1. CDR1 and CDR2 from the germline V gene are SGHRS and YFSETQ. With V trimmed by 5 bases and J by 6 bases, 5 bases remained unmatched. This CDR3 spans 13 amino acids. The CDR3 sequence is CASSSQGAAEAFF. CDR3 DNA sequence: TGCGCCAGCAGTTCACAGGGGGCGGCTGAAGCTTTCTTT.

The chain uses TRBV2 and TRBJ1-5; D not resolved. V was cut by 2 bases and J by 5 bases, with 13 bases left in between. Germline V lookup: CDR1 SNHLY, CDR2 FYNNEI. The CDR3 runs 15 residues. The chain's CDR3 is CASSESGSGDQPQHF. CDR3 nucleotides: TGTGCCAGCAGTGAATCCGGGAGCGGGGATCAGCCCCAGCATTTT.

The chain combines TRBV28 with TRBJ2-2; D is uncertain. Per the germline V gene, CDR1 is MDHEN and CDR2 is SYDVKM. Trimming cost V 5 bases and J 6 bases, with 16 bases left between them. The CDR3 is made up of 15 amino acids. For the CDR3, the DNA is TGTGCCAGCAGTGCCTGGGTATTTAGCTCCGGGGAGCTGTTTTTT. It yields the protein CASSAWVFSSGELFF.

The V call is TRBV4-1, the J call TRBJ2-3; D uncertain. In germline, CDR1 is MGHRA, CDR2 YSYEKL. The CDR3 is made up of 15 amino acids. The germline V and J ends were trimmed by 1 base and 1 base, with 9 bases remaining between them. CDR3 sequence: CASSQAQEGTDTQYF. As DNA, the CDR3 is TGCGCCAGCAGCCAAGCACAAGAAGGCACAGATACGCAGTATTTT.

CDR3 residues: CASGPGVLTDTQYF. CDR3 coding DNA: TGTGCCAGTGGACCAGGGGTCCTCACAGATACGCAGTATTTT. The rearrangement uses TRBV4-2 and TRBJ2-3; weak D call: TRBD1 (6 bases). The CDR3 length is 14 residues. Trimming took off 9 bases at V and 2 bases at J, with 15 bases between the two ends. Per germline, CDR1 LGHNA and CDR2 YNFKEQ.

J is TRBJ2-3 and V is TRBV6-5; D might be TRBD2 (5 bases). Trimming removed 4 bases at V and 2 bases at J, with 16 bases between. The CDR3 runs 16 residues. Germline V gene data show CDR1 as MNHEY and CDR2 as SVGAGI. CDR3 bases: TGTGCCAGCAGTTCCTACCCCCGGGATTCCACAGATACGCAGTATTTT. It specifies CASSSYPRDSTDTQYF.

The chain recombines TRBV15 with TRBJ1-2; 11 bases match TRBD1. Germline CDR1 is LNHNV and CDR2 is YYDKDF (reference sequence). The CDR3 length is 17 residues. The V segment lost 0 bases and the J segment 7 bases; nucleotides outside the gene matches: 10. CDR3 residues: CATSRDYQDRGRGGYTF. The CDR3 nucleotides read TGTGCCACCAGCAGAGATTATCAGGACAGGGGGCGGGGTGGCTACACCTTC. Together with reference TRBV15 and TRBJ1-2, the CDR3 gives the full variable domain: DAMVIQNPRYQVTQFGKPVTLSCSQTLNHNVMYWYQQKSSQAPKLLFHYYDKDFNNEADTPDNFQSRRPNTSFCFLDIRSPGLGDTAMYLCATSRDYQDRGRGGYTFGSGTRLTVV.

This chain connects TRBV27 to TRBJ2-7, with 10 bases that match TRBD2. The CDR3 has 16 residues. V trimming: 6 bases; J trimming: 3 bases; junction bases outside the gene matches: 11. In germline, CDR1 is MNHEY, CDR2 SMNVEV (reference sequence). The CDR3 DNA reads as TGTGCCAGCAGACCGTCGCCTAGCGGGAGTTTCTACGAGCAGTACTTC. Its translation is CASRPSPSGSFYEQYF.

The CDR3 nucleotides read TGTGCCAGCAGCGTAAGATCAGGGGACACTGAAGCTTTCTTT. This translates into CASSVRSGDTEAFF. The rearrangement uses TRBV9 and TRBJ1-1; a possible D gene is TRBD1 (6 bases). Trimming cost V 1 base and J 3 bases, with 10 bases left between them. This CDR3 contains 14 residues. Germline V gives CDR1 SGDLS, CDR2 YYNGEE.

This clone was picked up one time. The rearrangement links TRBV6-5 to TRBJ2-1; no definite D call. Looked up from germline, CDR1 is MNHEY and CDR2 is SVGAGI. The CDR3 is made up of 14 amino acids. The V gene lost 6 bases and the J gene lost 0 bases, with 9 bases spanning the gap. The CDR3, as DNA: TGTGCCAGCAGGACACCGAGCTCCTACAATGAGCAGTTCTTC. Translating it yields CASRTPSSYNEQFF.

The J gene is TRBJ2-7, the V gene TRBV19; TRBD1 might be the D (7 bases). CDR1 and CDR2 from the germline V gene are LNHDA and SQIVND (reference sequence). V was shortened by 10 bases and J by 2 bases, with 21 bases between the two germline ends. This CDR3 is built from 15 residues. CDR3 residues: CATQEGASPTYEQYV. Written as DNA, the CDR3 is TGTGCCACCCAGGAGGGGGCTTCTCCAACCTACGAGCAGTACGTC.